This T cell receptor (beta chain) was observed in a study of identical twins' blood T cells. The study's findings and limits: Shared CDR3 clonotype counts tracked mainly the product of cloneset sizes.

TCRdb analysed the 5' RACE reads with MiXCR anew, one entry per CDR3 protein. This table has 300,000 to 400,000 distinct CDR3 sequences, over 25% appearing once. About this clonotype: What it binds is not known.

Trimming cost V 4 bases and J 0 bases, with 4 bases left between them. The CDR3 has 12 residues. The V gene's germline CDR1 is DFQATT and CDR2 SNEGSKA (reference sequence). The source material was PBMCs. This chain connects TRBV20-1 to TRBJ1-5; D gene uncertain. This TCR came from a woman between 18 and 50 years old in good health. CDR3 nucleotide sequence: TGCAGTGCTATGCGTAGCAATCAGCCCCAGCATTTT. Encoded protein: CSAMRSNQPQHF.